This T cell receptor (beta chain) is from a study of T cell responses to AZD1222 COVID-19 vaccine. A remark on this clone: Its antigen is unknown.

Sequencing used immunoSEQ multiplex PCR; TCRdb keeps in-frame clones, though not all of them. Of about 150,000 clones detected, roughly 91% appear once; the ten largest clones hold about 6.7%. Whole-study results and caveats: The study found vaccine-associated CD4 TCRs spanning spike, dominant at 160-218 and 743-854.

The V and J ends lost 2 bases and 1 base, in that order; junction bases with no gene match: 11. The CDR3 totals 18 residues. Germline V gene lookup returns CDR1 SGHTA and CDR2 FQGNSA. The chain recombines TRBV7-2 with TRBJ2-4; 7 positions agree with TRBD2. The sequence came from an adult who received the AZD1222 COVID-19 vaccine. Here the sequenced sample was peripheral blood, taken 28 days after the second AZD1222 dose. This CDR3 is CASSLTTVVGRAKNIQYF. For the CDR3, the DNA is TGTGCCAGCAGCTTAACGACGGTCGTCGGGAGGGCCAAAAACATTCAGTACTTC.